Each of the 15 T cell receptor beta chains below was sequenced from the same sample in a study of T cells after yellow fever vaccination. TCRdb fed the 5' RACE reads into MiXCR, producing one record per CDR3 protein. The profile shows roughly 120,000 distinct CDR3 sequences, 6% to 8% of them singletons. The starting material was CD4+ T cells sorted from PBMCs, obtained less than 11 days after the first yellow fever vaccination. Source of these receptors: a man between 18 and 29 years old who received the YFV17D yellow fever vaccine.

This clonotype was seen many times. This chain links TRBV20-1 with TRBJ1-5; D perhaps matches TRBD1 (6 bases). Germline loops: CDR1 DFQATT, CDR2 SNEGSKA (reference sequence). With 2 bases removed from V and 2 bases from J, the gap between germline ends came to 13 bases. The CDR3 length is 15 residues. In DNA form, the CDR3 reads TGCAGTGCTAGACCGGGGGGCCGGGGCAATCAGCCCCAGCATTTT. It is translated as CSARPGGRGNQPQHF.

This clonotype was seen at least ten times. The chain carries TRBV5-1 and TRBJ1-4, with D possibly being TRBD1 (5 bases). This CDR3 is 14 amino acids long. CDR1 and CDR2 (germline): SGHRS, YFSETQ. The germline V and J ends were trimmed by 4 bases and 5 bases, with 12 bases remaining between them. Here the CDR3 DNA reads TGCGCCAGCAGCCCCGGGGCAGAAAATGAAAAACTGTTTTTT. Translated, it gives CASSPGAENEKLFF.

In its sample, this clonotype was seen a few times. This rearrangement joins TRBV4-2 to TRBJ1-5; TRBD1 might be the D (5 bases). Trimming took off 0 bases at V and 5 bases at J, with 26 bases between the two ends. The length of the CDR3 is 20 residues. Germline CDR1 LGHNA, CDR2 YNFKEQ. For the CDR3, the DNA is TGTGCCAGCAGCCAAGATGGCCTCGGAGGGGCGAGGGAGGCGGATCAGCCCCAGCATTTT. Protein sequence: CASSQDGLGGAREADQPQHF.

This clonotype was counted many times. This chain connects TRBV12-3 or TRBV12-4 to TRBJ2-2; perhaps D is TRBD1 or TRBD2 (6 bases each). The CDR3 has 15 amino acids. Trimming removed 6 bases at V and 2 bases at J, with 13 bases between. The CDR3 spells CASSHRGPNTGELFF. The CDR3 DNA reads as TGTGCCAGCAGCCACCGGGGGCCAAACACCGGGGAGCTGTTTTTT.

The sample holds many counts of this clonotype. This CDR3 reads CASSQDLQGGRDGYTF. In DNA form, the CDR3 reads TGCGCCAGCAGCCAAGATCTTCAGGGAGGGAGAGATGGCTACACCTTC. This chain joins TRBV4-3 and TRBJ1-2, with D possibly being TRBD1 (5 bases). The V gene lost 0 bases and the J gene lost 6 bases, with 17 bases spanning the gap. Per germline, CDR1 LGHNA and CDR2 YSLEER. CDR3 size: 16 residues.

This clonotype has a count of ten or more. The genes are TRBV7-9 and TRBJ1-5, with D unclear. Trimming took 6 bases from V and 0 from J, leaving 12 bases between them. The CDR3 length is 15 residues. Per the germline V gene, CDR1 is SEHNR and CDR2 is FQNEAQ (reference sequence). CDR3 protein: CASSPGVFSNQPQHF. The CDR3 DNA reads as TGTGCCAGCAGTCCTGGGGTTTTTAGCAATCAGCCCCAGCATTTT. Full variable domain (missing parts from reference TRBV7-9 and TRBJ1-5): DTGVSQNPRHKITKRGQNVTFRCDPISEHNRLYWYRQTLGQGPEFLTYFQNEAQLEKSRLLSDRFSAERPKGSFSTLEIQRTEQGDSAMYLCASSPGVFSNQPQHFGDGTRLSIL.

This clonotype was seen ten or more times. V usage is TRBV7-2 and J usage is TRBJ1-5, with no clear D. Germline loops: CDR1 SGHTA, CDR2 FQGNSA. V lost 6 bases to trimming and J lost 7 bases, with 10 bases between them. The CDR3 length is 12 residues. In nucleotides, the CDR3 is TGTGCCAGCAGGTATTTGGGACAGCCCCAGCATTTT. This encodes CASRYLGQPQHF.

This clonotype was recorded at least ten times. The V call is TRBV12-3 or TRBV12-4, the J call TRBJ1-5; 7 bases line up with TRBD1. The CDR3 extends over 16 amino acids. Trimming removed 3 bases from V and 5 bases from J; junction bases left unmatched: 10. The CDR3 sequence: CASSFLQQGGHQPQHF. DNA of the CDR3: TGTGCCAGCAGTTTCCTCCAGCAGGGGGGACATCAGCCCCAGCATTTT.

This clonotype was observed at least ten times. The chain couples TRBV24-1 to TRBJ2-5; 7 positions agree with TRBD1. Trimming removed 1 base from V and 5 bases from J; junction bases left unmatched: 6. From germline, CDR1 is KGHDR and CDR2 SFDVKD. The CDR3 has 15 amino acids. CDR3 DNA: TGTGCCACCAGTGATTTTTACAGGGGAATCGAGACCCAGTACTTC. As protein: CATSDFYRGIETQYF.

The chain has TRBV7-2 and TRBJ1-5, with TRBD1 matching 7 bases. The CDR3 consists of 15 residues. The J segment lost 0 bases and the V segment lost 5 bases, leaving 4 bases of the junction unmatched. Germline values: CDR1 SGHTA, CDR2 FQGNSA. CDR3 in amino acids: CASSPQGDSNQPQHF. The CDR3 nucleotides are TGTGCCAGCAGCCCCCAGGGGGATAGCAATCAGCCCCAGCATTTT.

This chain links TRBV12-1 with TRBJ2-2; TRBD2 is the table's D call and was not checked against the DNA. TRBV12-1 is a recognized pseudogene. The CDR3 contains 16 residues. CDR3 residues: CASSPGLLRGTGELFF. The DNA of the CDR3 is TGTGCCAGCAGCCCTGGACTCCTCCGGGGCACCGGGGAGCTGTTTTTT.

This clonotype was counted ten times or more. The genes are TRBV7-2 and TRBJ1-6; D not resolved. Germline V gene sequence: CDR1 SGHTA, CDR2 FQGNSA. Trimming shortened V by 3 bases and J by 4 bases, and 10 bases separated the two germline ends. The CDR3 is 15 amino acids. Here the CDR3 reads CASSFNAQYNSPLHF. DNA for the CDR3: TGTGCCAGCAGCTTCAATGCGCAATATAATTCACCCCTCCACTTT.

This clonotype has at least ten counts. The CDR3 spells CASSQEASRSTDTQYF. The CDR3, as DNA: TGTGCCAGCAGCCAAGAGGCGAGTCGGAGCACAGATACGCAGTATTTT. The chain couples TRBV14 to TRBJ2-3; D gene unclear. V lost 0 bases to trimming and J lost 0 bases, with 10 bases between them. This CDR3 contains 16 residues. Germline V lookup: CDR1 SGHDN, CDR2 FVKESK.

At least ten counts were recorded for this clonotype. J is TRBJ1-1 and V is TRBV6-5, with 8 bases matching TRBD1. The ends lost 5 bases at V and 1 base at J; junction bases unmatched: 9. The CDR3 spans 16 residues. CDR1 is MNHEY, CDR2 SVGAGI, per germline. CDR3 region: CASSPPTGDGNTEAFF. The CDR3 nucleotides are TGTGCCAGCAGTCCCCCGACAGGGGATGGGAACACTGAAGCTTTCTTT.

At least ten counts were recorded for this clonotype. The chain is built from TRBV4-2 and TRBJ2-3, with 9 bases identical to TRBD2. Germline V gene sequence: CDR1 LGHNA, CDR2 YNFKEQ. With 2 bases clipped from V and 2 bases from J, the junction kept 11 bases outside the gene matches. This CDR3 has 18 amino acids. The DNA of the CDR3 is TGTGCCAGCAGCCAAATGGGACTAGCCCTAAGGGTCACAGATACGCAGTATTTT. Residues: CASSQMGLALRVTDTQYF.